These 19 T cell receptor beta chains were sequenced from one sample in a study of cytomegalovirus exposure and HLA in healthy donors. Amplification used 60 Vbeta primers and 13 Jbeta primers. The assay was immunoSEQ multiplex PCR, and TCRdb's table has in-frame clones only and misses some. Here the sample spans 100,000 to 150,000 clones, roughly 72% being singletons. Sequenced: PBMCs. Receptors originate from a woman aged 50 to 60 in good health and CMV-seropositive.

This clone has more than one count but fewer than ten. V usage is TRBV5-4 and J usage is TRBJ1-6; weak D call: TRBD1 (6 bases). Between the trimmed V and J ends, which lost 4 bases and 8 bases, there was a span of 25 bases. The CDR3 covers 18 residues. Germline loops: CDR1 SGHNT, CDR2 YYREEE (reference sequence). The CDR3 protein is CASSRNGQRIGVDSPLHF. DNA for the CDR3: TGTGCCAGCAGCCGGAACGGACAGAGGATCGGTGTGGATTCACCCCTCCACTTT.

The rearrangement joins TRBV7-8 to TRBJ2-7; 9 nucleotides align to TRBD1. The CDR3 covers 16 residues. V gave up 4 bases and J gave up 2 bases; unmatched junction bases: 9. CDR1 is SGHVS, CDR2 FQNEAQ, per germline. The CDR3: CASSSPGDRAAYEQYF. The CDR3 DNA follows: TGTGCCAGCAGCTCCCCGGGGGACAGGGCAGCCTACGAGCAGTACTTC. Based on the CDR3 plus reference TRBV7-8 and TRBJ2-7, the full variable domain is GAGVSQSPRYKVAKRGQDVALRCDPISGHVSLFWYQQALGQGPEFLTYFQNEAQLDKSGLPSDRFFAERPEGSVSTLKIQRTQQEDSAVYLCASSSPGDRAAYEQYFGPGTRLTVT.

The chain couples TRBV7-2 to TRBJ1-5; the D is unclear. The CDR3 has 14 residues. The V end was cut by 1 base, the J end by 3 bases, with 7 bases between. The germline gives CDR1 SGHTA, CDR2 FQGNSA. The CDR3 region is CASSLEQFNQPQHF. As DNA, the CDR3 is TGTGCCAGCAGCTTAGAACAGTTCAATCAGCCCCAGCATTTT.

This clone is a singleton in its sample. This chain links TRBV2 with TRBJ1-4; TRBD1 aligns across 9 bases. The length of the CDR3 is 14 residues. The germline V gene encodes CDR1 SNHLY and CDR2 FYNNEI. V gave up 4 bases and J gave up 5 bases; unmatched junction bases: 2. The CDR3 DNA is TGTGCCAGCAGTGCCGGGACAGGGAATGAAAAACTGTTTTTT. As protein: CASSAGTGNEKLFF.

The gene calls are TRBV18 and TRBJ2-3, with D perhaps TRBD1 (5 bases). The CDR3 spans 15 residues. Trimming pared 4 bases from V and 4 bases from J, leaving 15 bases between. The V gene's germline CDR1 is KGHSH and CDR2 LQKENI. The CDR3 here is CASSRIQGISDTQYF. For the CDR3, the DNA is TGTGCCAGCTCACGGATTCAGGGAATCTCAGATACGCAGTATTTT.

The rearrangement uses TRBV7-6 and TRBJ1-4; 9 bases align to TRBD1. This CDR3 is 19 amino acids long. V lost 5 bases and J lost 10; bases outside the gene matches: 23. Germline CDR1 and CDR2: SGHVS and FNYEAQ. CDR3 sequence: CASSQKVIGTGLTVGKLFF. The CDR3 region has the DNA TGTGCCAGCAGCCAAAAAGTCATAGGGACAGGGCTGACAGTGGGAAAACTGTTTTTT.

The V gene is TRBV6-4, the J gene TRBJ2-3; possibly TRBD1 for D (6 bases). This CDR3 contains 19 residues. CDR1 is MRHNA, CDR2 SNTAGT, per germline. V lost 2 bases to trimming and J lost 0 bases, with 21 bases between them. The CDR3 nucleotides read TGTGCCAGCAGTGACCTGGGCAGGGGTGTCGAATCCAGCACAGATACGCAGTATTTT. Translating it yields CASSDLGRGVESSTDTQYF.

The rearrangement links TRBV2 to TRBJ2-7, with D possibly matching TRBD1 (6 bases). CDR3 length: 14 residues. The V end was cut by 5 bases, the J end by 1 base, with 12 bases between. CDR1 and CDR2 from the germline V gene are SNHLY and FYNNEI. The CDR3 region is CASSKGVLSYEQYF. The CDR3 region has the DNA TGTGCCAGCAGTAAGGGGGTTTTATCCTACGAGCAGTACTTC.

The chain has TRBV28 and TRBJ1-4; possibly TRBD1 for D (5 bases). This CDR3 has 15 amino acids. Trimming pared 6 bases from V and 4 bases from J, leaving 15 bases between. Germline V gene sequence: CDR1 MDHEN, CDR2 SYDVKM. CDR3 in amino acids: CASSYNRGLNEKLFF. In nucleotides, the CDR3 is TGTGCCAGCAGCTATAACCGGGGACTTAATGAAAAACTGTTTTTT.

V and J are TRBV10-2 and TRBJ2-3; tentatively, D is TRBD1 (6 bases). The germline V gene has CDR1 WSHSY and CDR2 SAAADI. V lost 6 bases and J lost 4, with 11 bases in between. This CDR3 has 13 amino acids. The CDR3 region has the DNA TGCGCCAGCAGCAGGGGAAGGTCAGATACGCAGTATTTT. Translation gives CASSRGRSDTQYF.

The rearrangement links TRBV10-3 to TRBJ2-2; D might be TRBD1 (5 bases). V was shortened by 9 bases and J by 1 base, with 12 bases between the two germline ends. Germline V gene sequence: CDR1 ENHRY, CDR2 SYGVKD. The CDR3 covers 14 residues. The CDR3 reads CAIQGGGNTGELFF. The CDR3 DNA follows: TGTGCCATTCAGGGCGGTGGGAACACCGGGGAGCTGTTTTTT.

The chain has TRBV10-3 and TRBJ1-1; maybe TRBD1 (5 bases). The CDR3 runs 17 residues. Germline V gene lookup returns CDR1 ENHRY and CDR2 SYGVKD. The V end was cut by 0 bases, the J end by 1 base, with 15 bases between. The CDR3, as DNA: TGTGCCATCAGTGAGTCGAAAGGGGAGGGCCCGAACACTGAAGCTTTCTTT. The encoded protein is CAISESKGEGPNTEAFF.

This clone has only a few counts. V usage is TRBV15 and J usage is TRBJ2-7; the D is unclear. CDR3 length: 14 amino acids. From germline, CDR1 is LNHNV and CDR2 YYDKDF (reference sequence). V was trimmed by 6 bases and J by 2 bases, leaving 14 bases between them. CDR3 DNA: TGTGCCACCAGTGTCCCAAAGCCGCCCTACGAGCAGTACTTC. It codes for CATSVPKPPYEQYF.

The CDR3 bases are TGCGCCAGCAGTGGGACGGGGGGCGTCCAGGAGACCCAGTACTTC. Translating gives CASSGTGGVQETQYF. The chain couples TRBV10-2 to TRBJ2-5; D is perhaps TRBD2 (7 bases). The CDR3 runs 15 residues. The V gene's germline CDR1 is WSHSY and CDR2 SAAADI. The germline V and J ends were trimmed by 4 bases and 5 bases, with 17 bases remaining between them.

V is TRBV7-2 and J is TRBJ2-2, with TRBD2 identical over 14 bases. The CDR3 totals 18 residues. Germline V gives CDR1 SGHTA, CDR2 FQGNSA. After removal of 1 base from V and 5 bases from J, the junction contained 6 bases not matched to a gene. This CDR3 is CASSLGLAGGVGTGELFF. The CDR3 DNA follows: TGTGCCAGCAGCTTAGGACTAGCGGGAGGGGTAGGGACCGGGGAGCTGTTTTTT.

This clone has just a few counts. The J gene is TRBJ1-1, the V gene TRBV5-4; TRBD1 agrees at 10 bases. The CDR3 extends over 14 amino acids. Trimming removed 4 bases from V and 7 bases from J; junction bases left unmatched: 7. Per the germline V gene, CDR1 is SGHNT and CDR2 is YYREEE (reference sequence). CDR3 DNA: TGTGCCAGCAGCCCACCGGGACAGGGGTTTGAAGCTTTCTTT. It yields the protein CASSPPGQGFEAFF.

This clone was detected a few times. This sequence joins TRBV5-1 and TRBJ1-3; tentatively, D is TRBD1 (6 bases). The ends were cut back, 0 bases at V and 4 bases at J, with 14 bases in the middle. The CDR3 is made up of 16 amino acids. Per germline, CDR1 SGHRS and CDR2 YFSETQ. CDR3: CASSLVGRGTGNTIYF. The CDR3 DNA is TGCGCCAGCAGCTTGGTGGGCAGGGGTACCGGAAACACCATATATTTT.

This chain connects TRBV27 to TRBJ2-7, with 8 bases lining up with TRBD1. The germline gives CDR1 MNHEY, CDR2 SMNVEV (reference sequence). This CDR3 is 15 amino acids long. V lost 0 bases to trimming and J lost 3 bases; unmatched junction nucleotides: 4. The CDR3 DNA sequence: TGTGCCAGCAGTTTATCCGGGACAGGTCGCTACGAGCAGTACTTC. Its protein is CASSLSGTGRYEQYF.

The CDR3 reads CASSPSAGAASGYTF. CDR3 nucleotides: TGTGCCAGCAGTCCCTCCGCGGGGGCGGCCTCTGGCTACACCTTC. The chain employs TRBV27 and TRBJ1-2; D perhaps matches TRBD1 (6 bases). The V gene's germline CDR1 is MNHEY and CDR2 SMNVEV (reference sequence). The CDR3 totals 15 residues. V shed 5 bases and J shed 7 bases, with 20 bases lying between them.